This paragraph reports one T cell receptor (beta chain). The antigen is undetermined. PCR involved 60 Vbeta and 13 Jbeta primers. Only in-frame clones appear in the TCRdb table, and some are missing; sequencing was by immunoSEQ multiplex PCR. The sample lists approximately 150,000 clones; 75% to 90% were seen once. The germline V gene encodes CDR1 MNHNS and CDR2 SASEGT. The CDR3 extends over 11 amino acids. The V and J ends lost 6 bases and 7 bases, in that order; junction bases with no gene match: 0. The data originate from a study of cytomegalovirus exposure and HLA in healthy donors. Study-wide findings and caveats: Per published reports, the classifier diagnosed cytomegalovirus status with high specificity and sensitivity.

The chain combines TRBV6-1 with TRBJ1-2, with 9 bases identical to TRBD1. The clonotype comes from a woman between 25 and 40 years old in good health and CMV-seronegative. Sequences were obtained from PBMCs. The CDR3, as DNA: TGTGCCAGCAGGGACAGGGGTGGCTACACCTTC. It translates to CASRDRGGYTF.